A single sample is the source of the 29 T cell receptor beta chains below, sequenced in a study of regulatory T cells in long-lasting Graves disease (dated by TCRdb to the early 2020s). Library preparation was by multiplex PCR. TCRdb shows the sequencer as Illumina HiSeq 4000. iRepertoire HTBI primers and Arm-PCR amplification of CDR3 regions were used to construct TCR beta libraries. TCRdb trimmed the raw reads at Q25, called clones with MiXCR and kept productive beta chains. One record per CDR3 amino acid sequence lists the most common genes and DNA. The sample includes 400,000 to 650,000 distinct CDR3 sequences, with 16% observed a single time. The top ten clonotypes cover about 25% of the sample. The sample's time point label, in plain terms: newly diagnosed GD, antithyroid drugs for less than 3 months. For both TCR sequencing and RNA sequencing, RNA was extracted from PBMCs in TRIzol. The sample also formed part of further work on T cells in Graves' hyperthyroidism and ophthalmopathy.

This sample comprised peripheral blood mononuclear cells (PBMCs), obtained at new diagnosis, from a patient treated with antithyroid drugs. Receptors originate from a woman aged 35-65 years with Graves disease. Donor details come from another sample of the same person, matched by shared clones.

This clonotype came up many times. The rearrangement joins TRBV20-1 to TRBJ1-4; D perhaps matches TRBD1 (6 bases). Germline V gene lookup returns CDR1 DFQATT and CDR2 SNEGSKA (reference sequence). This CDR3 region has 13 residues. Trimming took 2 bases from V and 2 from J, leaving 6 bases between them. For the CDR3, the DNA is TGCAGTGCTAGAAGGGGGACTAATGAAAAACTGTTTTTT. Amino acids: CSARRGTNEKLFF.

This clonotype was observed at least ten times. The chain uses TRBV11-2 and TRBJ1-5; 7 nucleotides match TRBD1. Germline CDR1 reads SGHAT; CDR2 reads FQNNGV. V dropped 1 base and J dropped 6; count of bases not matched to a gene: 6. The CDR3 loop spans 15 amino acids. As DNA, the CDR3 is TGTGCCAGCAGCTTAGCGGGAGGGGGCGGTCAGCCCCAGCATTTT. Translation: CASSLAGGGGQPQHF.

This clonotype was seen only a few times. This chain uses TRBV18 with TRBJ1-2, with a possible D match to TRBD1 (5 bases). The CDR3 length is 15 residues. Trimming removed 1 base from V and 3 bases from J, with 12 bases in between. The germline V gene encodes CDR1 KGHSH and CDR2 LQKENI. The CDR3 DNA is TGTGCCAGCTCACCACTGGACAATAGCGACTATGGCTACACCTTC. Protein product: CASSPLDNSDYGYTF.

This clonotype was observed at least ten times. The rearrangement joins TRBV6-1 to TRBJ2-7, with D perhaps matching TRBD2 (5 bases). Deletions cut 4 bases from V and 6 bases from J, with 19 bases between. Germline V gene lookup returns CDR1 MNHNS and CDR2 SASEGT. The CDR3 sequence is 15 residues long. Here the CDR3 reads CASSVTGIYRGEQYF. CDR3 DNA sequence: TGTGCCAGCAGTGTCACCGGGATATACAGAGGCGAGCAGTACTTC.

This clonotype was observed many times. The CDR3 is CASGLVLSGKQGALDTEAFF. The CDR3 region has the DNA TGTGCTAGTGGTTTGGTACTATCCGGGAAGCAGGGAGCATTGGACACTGAAGCTTTCTTT. The chain has TRBV12-5 and TRBJ1-1; possible D gene TRBD1, 5 bases. This CDR3 comprises 20 residues. CDR1 and CDR2 (germline): LGHNT, FRNRAP. Trimming shortened V by 0 bases and J by 3 bases, and 26 bases separated the two germline ends. Supplemented by reference TRBV12-5 and TRBJ1-1, the full variable domain reads DARVTQTPRHKVTEMGQEVTMRCQPILGHNTVFWYRQTMMQGLELLAYFRNRAPLDDSGMPKDRFSAEMPDATLATLKIQPSEPRDSAVYFCASGLVLSGKQGALDTEAFFGQGTRLTVV.

This clonotype has more than one count but fewer than ten. The chain couples TRBV11-2 to TRBJ2-3; possible D gene TRBD2, 7 bases. Germline V gene sequence: CDR1 SGHAT, CDR2 FQNNGV. The CDR3 has 17 residues. V was cut by 5 bases and J by 3 bases, with 21 bases left in between. This chain's CDR3 is CASSGPLAGAETDTQYF. CDR3 DNA sequence: TGTGCCAGCAGCGGCCCACTGGCGGGGGCGGAAACAGATACGCAGTATTTT.

This clonotype was seen ten or more times. The CDR3 DNA sequence: TGTGCCAGCAACTCCGACATCTCGAAAAGCGAAGCTTTCTTT. This codes for CASNSDISKSEAFF. This rearrangement joins TRBV28 to TRBJ1-1; D not certain. The V and J ends lost 7 bases and 8 bases respectively, with 20 bases between them. This CDR3 is built from 14 residues. Germline values: CDR1 MDHEN, CDR2 SYDVKM.

Only a few counts were recorded for this clonotype. This chain joins TRBV5-8 and TRBJ2-5; D not certain. V lost 2 bases and J 0 bases, leaving 8 bases between the germline ends. The CDR3 covers 14 residues. Per the germline V gene, CDR1 is SGHTS and CDR2 is YDEGEE. CDR3 amino acids: CASSLIGNQETQYF. As DNA, the CDR3 is TGTGCCAGCAGCTTAATAGGGAACCAAGAGACCCAGTACTTC.

This clonotype was recorded many times. The chain uses TRBV7-9 and TRBJ1-1, with 7 bases identical to TRBD1. CDR1 is SEHNR and CDR2 is FQNEAQ in the germline V gene (reference sequence). This CDR3 has 17 amino acids. Trimming cost V 5 bases and J 5 bases; bases outside gene matches: 17. CDR3 sequence: CASSLLDRERVRTEAFF. The CDR3 coding sequence is TGTGCCAGCAGCCTCCTCGACAGGGAAAGGGTTAGGACTGAAGCTTTCTTT.

J is TRBJ2-1 and V is TRBV14; a weak D match, TRBD1 (5 bases). Germline CDR1 SGHDN, CDR2 FVKESK. This CDR3 is 15 amino acids long. V lost 4 bases and J lost 9, with 19 bases in between. DNA of the CDR3: TGTGCCAGCAGCCGCCTCTATTCCAGGGAATCTGAGCAGTTCTTC. Encoded protein: CASSRLYSRESEQFF.

This clonotype was observed at least ten times. The V and J genes are TRBV6-1 and TRBJ2-7; 7 bases fit TRBD1. The V and J ends lost 5 bases and 8 bases, in that order; junction bases with no gene match: 9. This CDR3 has 13 residues. The germline V gene encodes CDR1 MNHNS and CDR2 SASEGT. The CDR3 nucleotides read TGTGCCAGCAGTCGACAGACAGGGATCCAGCAGTACTTC. Its translation: CASSRQTGIQQYF.

This rearrangement joins TRBV10-2 to TRBJ1-2, with TRBD1 matching over 8 bases. J was trimmed by 4 bases and V by 0 bases; bases with no gene match: 7. Germline V gives CDR1 WSHSY, CDR2 SAAADI. The CDR3 contains 16 residues. For the CDR3, the DNA is TGCGCCAGCAGTGAGTCGGGGCAGGGGGCTGTCTATGGCTACACCTTC. This sequence encodes CASSESGQGAVYGYTF.

This clonotype was detected a few times. This chain connects TRBV18 to TRBJ2-5; no definite D call. This CDR3 region has 14 residues. V was trimmed by 6 bases and J by 5 bases, leaving 16 bases between them. Germline V gene lookup returns CDR1 KGHSH and CDR2 LQKENI. CDR3 loop: CASSPSRSGETQYF. CDR3 DNA: TGTGCCAGCTCTCCCTCGCGGTCCGGGGAGACCCAGTACTTC.

The rearrangement uses TRBV7-9 and TRBJ1-4; D is ambiguous. This CDR3 region has 14 residues. The germline V gene encodes CDR1 SEHNR and CDR2 FQNEAQ (reference sequence). V was trimmed by 7 bases and J by 3 bases, leaving 12 bases between them. DNA for the CDR3: TGTGCCAGCACCAAAAGGCGTGCTAATGAAAAACTGTTTTTT. Translating it yields CASTKRRANEKLFF.

This chain connects TRBV13 to TRBJ1-1; 10 nucleotides agree with TRBD1. The germline CDR1 and CDR2 sequences are PRHDT and FYEKMQ (reference sequence). The V segment lost 8 bases and the J segment 6 bases; nucleotides outside the gene matches: 12. This CDR3 has 15 residues. The CDR3 protein is CASAKTGQGVSEAFF. The CDR3, as DNA: TGTGCCAGCGCGAAAACTGGACAGGGGGTATCTGAAGCTTTCTTT.

The V gene is TRBV6-5, the J gene TRBJ2-4; D call uncertain. Per the germline V gene, CDR1 is MNHEY and CDR2 is SVGAGI. The CDR3 extends over 15 amino acids. V was clipped by 4 bases and J by 4 bases, with 14 bases between them. CDR3 amino acids: CASSSPEPGKNIQYF. In DNA, the CDR3 is TGTGCCAGCAGTTCCCCAGAGCCAGGAAAAAACATTCAGTACTTC.

There are a few counts of this clonotype. The chain carries TRBV12-3 or TRBV12-4 and TRBJ1-5; tentatively, D is TRBD1 (6 bases). The CDR3 is made up of 17 amino acids. Trimming stripped 5 bases from V and 0 bases from J, with 17 bases between. The CDR3 is CASSPARGAGSNQPQHF. The CDR3 DNA sequence: TGTGCCAGCAGTCCCGCCCGGGGGGCAGGTAGCAATCAGCCCCAGCATTTT.

This clonotype was counted many times. The chain uses TRBV7-9 and TRBJ2-5, with a tentative D call TRBD1 (6 bases). The CDR3 sequence is 15 residues long. Trimming took 5 bases from V and 3 from J, leaving 16 bases between them. Germline-derived CDR1 and CDR2 are SEHNR and FQNEAQ (reference sequence). CDR3 sequence reads: CASSQYRDTEETQYF. CDR3 bases: TGTGCCAGCAGCCAGTATAGGGACACCGAAGAGACCCAGTACTTC.

The chain's CDR3 is CSARGQEKLMNTEAFF. The DNA of the CDR3 is TGCAGTGCCAGGGGGCAGGAAAAATTGATGAACACTGAAGCTTTCTTT. V is TRBV20-1 and J is TRBJ1-1, with TRBD1 matching 8 bases. V lost 6 bases and J lost 0; bases outside the gene matches: 12. Per germline, CDR1 DFQATT and CDR2 SNEGSKA (reference sequence). The CDR3 loop spans 16 amino acids.

The table lists this clonotype with many counts. V is TRBV28 and J is TRBJ1-6; 9 bases agree with TRBD1. Unmatched junction bases numbered 12, after V lost 6 bases and J lost 12 bases. This CDR3 is 15 amino acids long. Germline CDR1 is MDHEN and CDR2 is SYDVKM. For the CDR3, the DNA is TGTGCCAGCAGACCCGCCGGGACAGGGAAGGTACCCCTCCACTTT. It codes for CASRPAGTGKVPLHF.

This rearrangement joins TRBV5-1 to TRBJ2-4, with D possibly being TRBD1 (5 bases). Between the trimmed V and J ends, which lost 1 base and 4 bases, there was a span of 9 bases. Germline V gene lookup returns CDR1 SGHRS and CDR2 YFSETQ. This CDR3 is built from 14 residues. CDR3 protein: CASSLQGGKNIQYF. The CDR3 DNA follows: TGCGCCAGCAGCTTGCAGGGCGGAAAAAACATTCAGTACTTC.

Points on this clonotype: It may be a read error: a sequence one base away is much more abundant. CDR3 in DNA: TGTGCCAGCAGTTTGCCGGGGGGGGACACAGATGCGCAGTATTTT. It yields the protein CASSLPGGDTDAQYF. The chain combines TRBV28 with TRBJ2-3; 8 positions match TRBD2. The germline gives CDR1 MDHEN, CDR2 SYDVKM. The CDR3 runs to 15 residues.

V usage is TRBV20-1 and J usage is TRBJ1-6; 7 bases are shared with TRBD1. The CDR3 has 15 residues. V shed 0 bases, J shed 4 bases, and the junction held 3 bases outside the gene matches. The V gene's germline CDR1 is DFQATT and CDR2 SNEGSKA (reference sequence). The CDR3 reads CSARDRGQYNSPLHF. CDR3 nucleotide sequence: TGCAGTGCTAGAGATCGGGGACAGTATAATTCACCCCTCCACTTT.

This clonotype turned up a few times. The chain joins TRBV6-1 to TRBJ1-1, with 8 bases aligning to TRBD1. Germline trimming cut 8 bases from V and 0 bases from J; bases unmatched to any gene: 8. This CDR3 is built from 15 residues. Germline CDR1 MNHNS, CDR2 SASEGT. The CDR3 spells CASGGSGGMNTEAFF. In nucleotides, the CDR3 is TGTGCCAGCGGAGGGTCAGGGGGCATGAACACTGAAGCTTTCTTT.

This clonotype appeared many times. The chain employs TRBV12-3 or TRBV12-4 and TRBJ2-3; 7 bases agree with TRBD1. The CDR3 length is 15 residues. With 3 bases clipped from V and 5 bases from J, the junction kept 8 bases outside the gene matches. Here the CDR3 DNA reads TGTGCCAGCAGTTTCTCCAGGGGGATTGGAGATACGCAGTATTTT. Residues: CASSFSRGIGDTQYF.

This clonotype has just a few counts. V usage is TRBV11-2 and J usage is TRBJ2-2; D assignment may be TRBD1 or TRBD2 (6 bases each). Germline assignment: CDR1 SGHAT and CDR2 FQNNGV. Trimming removed 1 base at V and 7 bases at J, with 13 bases between. This CDR3 contains 15 residues. CDR3 in DNA: TGTGCCAGCAGCTTAGTGCAGGGGCGGGGCGGGGAGCTGTTTTTT. This codes for CASSLVQGRGGELFF.

A remark on this clonotype: A read error may produce the germline difference seen at one junction end. The chain recombines TRBV5-6 with TRBJ2-2; 8 bases line up with TRBD1. The length of the CDR3 is 15 residues. Germline V gene lookup returns CDR1 SGHDT and CDR2 YYEEEE. CDR3 sequence: CASSPQGADTGELFF. The CDR3 nucleotides are TGTGCCAGCAGCCCCCAGGGGGCAGACACCGGGGAGCTGTTCTTT.

This clonotype has a count of ten or more. The chain carries TRBV6-5 and TRBJ1-5; D is unresolved. The V end was cut by 0 bases, the J end by 6 bases, with 3 bases between. Germline CDR1 reads MNHEY; CDR2 reads SVGAGI. This CDR3 is built from 12 residues. The CDR3 is CASSYSAQPQHF. CDR3 sequence (DNA): TGTGCCAGCAGTTACTCTGCTCAGCCCCAGCATTTT.

The chain has TRBV7-9 and TRBJ1-3; 7 bases fit TRBD1. The germline gives CDR1 SEHNR, CDR2 FQNEAQ (reference sequence). V lost 4 bases to trimming and J lost 0 bases; unmatched junction nucleotides: 6. The CDR3 is 16 residues long. In DNA form, the CDR3 reads TGTGCCAGCAGCTCCCCCGACAGGGCCTCTGGAAACACCATATATTTT. Its protein product is CASSSPDRASGNTIYF.